The present TCR beta chain was sequenced within a study of T cell responses to AZD1222 COVID-19 vaccine. Generated by immunoSEQ multiplex PCR, the TCRdb table keeps only in-frame clones and is missing some. This table has approximately 180,000 clones, just over 90% appearing once. Germline V gene data show CDR1 as SGHKS and CDR2 as YYEKEE (reference sequence). This CDR3 region has 13 residues. V shed 2 bases and J 4 bases; nucleotides not matched to a gene: 3. Sequencing used peripheral blood, obtained on day 0 of AZD1222 vaccination. This chain uses TRBV5-5 with TRBJ2-7; 7 bases fit TRBD2. This clonotype was sampled from an adult in good health. The DNA of the CDR3 is TGTGCCAGCAGCTTTGGGGGGGAATACGAGCAGTACTTC. Translated: CASSFGGEYEQYF.